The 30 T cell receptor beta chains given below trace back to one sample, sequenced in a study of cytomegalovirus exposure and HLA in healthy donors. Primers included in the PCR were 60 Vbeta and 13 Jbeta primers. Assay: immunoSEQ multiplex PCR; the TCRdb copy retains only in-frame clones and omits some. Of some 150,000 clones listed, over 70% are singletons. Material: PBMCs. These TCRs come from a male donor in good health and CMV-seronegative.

DNA for the CDR3: TGTGCCAGCAGCTTGGTCAGGGGCTGGGGTGGCTACACCTTC. Translation: CASSLVRGWGGYTF. This sequence joins TRBV5-4 and TRBJ1-2; a weak D match, TRBD1 (6 bases). The CDR3 sequence is 14 residues long. V was shortened by 0 bases and J by 7 bases, with 13 bases between the two germline ends. Germline CDR1 is SGHNT and CDR2 is YYREEE (reference sequence).

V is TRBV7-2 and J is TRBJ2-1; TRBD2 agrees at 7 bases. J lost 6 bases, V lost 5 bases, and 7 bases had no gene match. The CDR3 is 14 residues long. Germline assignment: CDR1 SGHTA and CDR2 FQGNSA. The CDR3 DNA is TGTGCCAGCAGCCGGGACTACTATGGCAATGAGCAGTTCTTC. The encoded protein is CASSRDYYGNEQFF. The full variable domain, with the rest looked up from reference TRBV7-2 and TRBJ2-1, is GAGVSQSPSNKVTEKGKDVELRCDPISGHTALYWYRQSLGQGLEFLIYFQGNSAPDKSGLPSDRFSAERTGGSVSTLTIQRTQQEDSAVYLCASSRDYYGNEQFFGPGTRLTVL.

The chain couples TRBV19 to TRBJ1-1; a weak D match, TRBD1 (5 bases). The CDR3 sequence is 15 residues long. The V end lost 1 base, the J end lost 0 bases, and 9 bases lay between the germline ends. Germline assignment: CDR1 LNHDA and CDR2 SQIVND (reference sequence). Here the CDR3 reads CASSIGEGLNTEAFF. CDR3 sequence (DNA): TGTGCCAGTAGTATAGGGGAGGGACTGAACACTGAAGCTTTCTTT. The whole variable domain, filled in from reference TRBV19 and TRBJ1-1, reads DGGITQSPKYLFRKEGQNVTLSCEQNLNHDAMYWYRQDPGQGLRLIYYSQIVNDFQKGDIAEGYSVSREKKESFPLTVTSAQKNPTAFYLCASSIGEGLNTEAFFGQGTRLTVV.

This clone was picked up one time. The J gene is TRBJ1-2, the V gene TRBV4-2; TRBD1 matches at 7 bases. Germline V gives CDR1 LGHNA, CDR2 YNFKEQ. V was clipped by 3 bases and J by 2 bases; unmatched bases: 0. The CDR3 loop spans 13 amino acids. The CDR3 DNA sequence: TGTGCCAGCAGCCAGGGACAGAACTATGGCTACACCTTC. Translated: CASSQGQNYGYTF.

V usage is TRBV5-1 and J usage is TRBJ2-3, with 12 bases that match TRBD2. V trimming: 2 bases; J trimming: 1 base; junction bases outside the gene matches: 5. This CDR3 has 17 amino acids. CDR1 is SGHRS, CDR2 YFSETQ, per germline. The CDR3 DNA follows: TGCGCCAGCAGCTTCCAGACTAGCGGGGGAGGCACAGATACGCAGTATTTT. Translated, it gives CASSFQTSGGGTDTQYF.

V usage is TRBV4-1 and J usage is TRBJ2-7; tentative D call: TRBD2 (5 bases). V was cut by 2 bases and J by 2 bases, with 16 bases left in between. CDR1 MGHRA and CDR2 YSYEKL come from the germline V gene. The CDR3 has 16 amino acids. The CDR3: CASSQHRGPAPYEQYF. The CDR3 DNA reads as TGCGCCAGCAGCCAACATCGGGGTCCCGCGCCCTACGAGCAGTACTTC.

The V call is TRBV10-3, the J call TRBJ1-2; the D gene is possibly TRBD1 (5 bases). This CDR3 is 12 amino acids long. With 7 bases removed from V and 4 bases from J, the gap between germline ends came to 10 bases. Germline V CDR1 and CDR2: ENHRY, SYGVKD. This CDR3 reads CAITGSSYGYTF. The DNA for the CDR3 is TGTGCCATCACAGGGTCATCCTATGGCTACACCTTC.

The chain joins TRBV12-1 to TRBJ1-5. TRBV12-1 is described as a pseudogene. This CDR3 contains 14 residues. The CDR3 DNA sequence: TGTGCCAGACCCACTGGGAGGCAGGGAGAGCCCCAGCATTTT. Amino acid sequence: CARPTGRQGEPQHF.

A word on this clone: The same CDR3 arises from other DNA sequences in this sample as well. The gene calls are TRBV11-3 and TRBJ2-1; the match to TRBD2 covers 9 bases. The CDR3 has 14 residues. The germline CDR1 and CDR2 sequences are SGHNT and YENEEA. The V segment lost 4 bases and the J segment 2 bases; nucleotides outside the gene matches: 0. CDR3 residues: CASSSSGAYNEQFF. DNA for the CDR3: TGTGCCAGCAGCTCTAGCGGGGCCTACAATGAGCAGTTCTTC. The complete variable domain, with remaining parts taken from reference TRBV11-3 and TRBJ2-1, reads EAGVVQSPRYKIIEKKQPVAFWCNPISGHNTLYWYLQNLGQGPELLIRYENEEAVDDSQLPKDRFSAERLKGVDSTLKIQPAELGDSAVYLCASSSSGAYNEQFFGPGTRLTVL.

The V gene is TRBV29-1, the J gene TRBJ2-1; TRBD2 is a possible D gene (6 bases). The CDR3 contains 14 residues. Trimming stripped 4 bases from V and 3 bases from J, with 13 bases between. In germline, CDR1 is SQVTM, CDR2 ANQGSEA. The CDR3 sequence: CSVGGDWIYNEQFF. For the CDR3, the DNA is TGCAGCGTTGGGGGGGACTGGATCTACAATGAGCAGTTCTTC.

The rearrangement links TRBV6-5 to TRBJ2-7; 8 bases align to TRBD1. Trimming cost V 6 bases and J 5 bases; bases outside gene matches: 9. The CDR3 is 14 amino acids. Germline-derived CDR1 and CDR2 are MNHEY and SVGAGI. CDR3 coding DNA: TGTGCCAGCAGACCAATACAGGGGGTCAACGAGCAGTACTTC. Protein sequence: CASRPIQGVNEQYF.

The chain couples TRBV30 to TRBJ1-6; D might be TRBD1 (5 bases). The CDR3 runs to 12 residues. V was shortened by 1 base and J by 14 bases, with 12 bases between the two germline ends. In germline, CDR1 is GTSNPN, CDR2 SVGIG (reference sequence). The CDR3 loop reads CAWSGEGQALHF. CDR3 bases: TGTGCCTGGAGTGGGGAGGGGCAGGCCCTCCACTTT.

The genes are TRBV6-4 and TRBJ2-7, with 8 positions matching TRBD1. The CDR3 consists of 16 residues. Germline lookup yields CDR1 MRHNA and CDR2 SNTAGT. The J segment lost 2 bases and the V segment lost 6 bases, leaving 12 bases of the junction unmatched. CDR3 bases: TGTGCCAGCAGGAGGCTGGACAGGGCCTCCCCCTACGAGCAGTACTTC. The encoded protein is CASRRLDRASPYEQYF.

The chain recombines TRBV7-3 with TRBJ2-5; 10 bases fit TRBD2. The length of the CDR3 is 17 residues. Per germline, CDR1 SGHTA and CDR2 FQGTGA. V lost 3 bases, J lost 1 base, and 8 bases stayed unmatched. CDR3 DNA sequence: TGTGCCAGCAGCTTGGCTAGCGGGGGCCCCTTCCAAGAGACCCAGTACTTC. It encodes CASSLASGGPFQETQYF.

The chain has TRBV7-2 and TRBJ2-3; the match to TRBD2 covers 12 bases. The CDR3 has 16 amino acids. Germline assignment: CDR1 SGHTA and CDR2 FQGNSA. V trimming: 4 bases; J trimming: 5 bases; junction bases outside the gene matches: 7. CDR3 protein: CASSSRTSGDLDTQYF. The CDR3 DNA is TGTGCCAGCAGCTCCAGGACTAGCGGGGATCTAGATACGCAGTATTTT. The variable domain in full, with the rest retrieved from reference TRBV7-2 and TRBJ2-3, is GAGVSQSPSNKVTEKGKDVELRCDPISGHTALYWYRQSLGQGLEFLIYFQGNSAPDKSGLPSDRFSAERTGGSVSTLTIQRTQQEDSAVYLCASSSRTSGDLDTQYFGPGTRLTVL.

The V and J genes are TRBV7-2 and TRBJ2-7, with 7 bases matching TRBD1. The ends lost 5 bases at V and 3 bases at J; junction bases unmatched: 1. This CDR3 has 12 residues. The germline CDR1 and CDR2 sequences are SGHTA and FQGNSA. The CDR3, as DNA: TGTGCCAGCAGCCCAGGGGGCTACGAGCAGTACTTC. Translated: CASSPGGYEQYF.

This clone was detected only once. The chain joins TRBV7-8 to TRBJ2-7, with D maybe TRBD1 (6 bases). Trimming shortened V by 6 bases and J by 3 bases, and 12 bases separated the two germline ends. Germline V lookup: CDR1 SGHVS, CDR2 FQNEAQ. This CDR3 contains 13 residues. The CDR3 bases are TGTGCCAGCAGTAATTCCAGGGGCTACGAGCAGTACTTC. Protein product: CASSNSRGYEQYF.

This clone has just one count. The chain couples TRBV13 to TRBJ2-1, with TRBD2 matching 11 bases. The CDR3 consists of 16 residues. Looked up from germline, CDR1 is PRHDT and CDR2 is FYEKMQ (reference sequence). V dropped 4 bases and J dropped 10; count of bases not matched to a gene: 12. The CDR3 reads CASSSGTSGPGGEQFF. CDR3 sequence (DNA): TGTGCCAGCAGCTCGGGGACTAGCGGCCCCGGGGGGGAGCAGTTCTTC. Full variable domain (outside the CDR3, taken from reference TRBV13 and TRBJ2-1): AAGVIQSPRHLIKEKRETATLKCYPIPRHDTVYWYQQGPGQDPQFLISFYEKMQSDKGSIPDRFSAQQFSDYHSELNMSSLELGDSALYFCASSSGTSGPGGEQFFGPGTRLTVL.

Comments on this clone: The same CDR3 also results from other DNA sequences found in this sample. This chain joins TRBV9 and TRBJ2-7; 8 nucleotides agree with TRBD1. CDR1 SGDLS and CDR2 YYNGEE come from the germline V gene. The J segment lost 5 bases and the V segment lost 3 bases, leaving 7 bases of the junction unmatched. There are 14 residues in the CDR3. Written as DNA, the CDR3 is TGTGCCAGCAGCGGGCCAGGACAGGGAGACGAGCAGTACTTC. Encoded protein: CASSGPGQGDEQYF.

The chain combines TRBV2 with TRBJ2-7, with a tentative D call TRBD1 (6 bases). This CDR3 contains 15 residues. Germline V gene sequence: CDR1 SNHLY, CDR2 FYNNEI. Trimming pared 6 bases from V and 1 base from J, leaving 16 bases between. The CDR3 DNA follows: TGTGCCAGCAGAAGACAGGAGTTGGGTTCCTACGAGCAGTACTTC. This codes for CASRRQELGSYEQYF. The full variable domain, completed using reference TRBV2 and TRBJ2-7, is EPEVTQTPSHQVTQMGQEVILRCVPISNHLYFYWYRQILGQKVEFLVSFYNNEISEKSEIFDDQFSVERPDGSNFTLKIRSTKLEDSAMYFCASRRQELGSYEQYFGPGTRLTVT.

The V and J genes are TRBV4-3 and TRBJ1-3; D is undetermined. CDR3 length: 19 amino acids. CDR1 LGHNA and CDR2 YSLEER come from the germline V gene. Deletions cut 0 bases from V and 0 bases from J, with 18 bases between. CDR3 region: CASSQDKFPQGVSGNTIYF. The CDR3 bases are TGCGCCAGCAGCCAAGATAAGTTCCCGCAAGGAGTCTCTGGAAACACCATATATTTT.

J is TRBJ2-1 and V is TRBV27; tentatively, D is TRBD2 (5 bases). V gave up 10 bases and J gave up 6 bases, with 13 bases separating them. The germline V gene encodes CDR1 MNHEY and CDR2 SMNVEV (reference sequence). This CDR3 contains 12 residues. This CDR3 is CATRGLFNEQFF. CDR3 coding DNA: TGTGCCACCCGAGGACTCTTCAATGAGCAGTTCTTC.

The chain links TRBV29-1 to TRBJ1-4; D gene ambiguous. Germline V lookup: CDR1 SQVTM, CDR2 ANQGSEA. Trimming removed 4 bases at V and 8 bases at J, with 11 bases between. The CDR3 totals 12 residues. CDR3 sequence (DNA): TGCAGCGTTGGAGGAGGGTTCGAAAAACTGTTTTTT. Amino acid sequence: CSVGGGFEKLFF.

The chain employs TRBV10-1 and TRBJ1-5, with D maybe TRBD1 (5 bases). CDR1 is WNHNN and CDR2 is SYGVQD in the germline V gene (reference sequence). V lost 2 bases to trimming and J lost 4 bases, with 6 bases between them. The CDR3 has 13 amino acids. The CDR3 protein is CASSEAGNQPQHF. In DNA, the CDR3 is TGCGCCAGCAGTGAGGCAGGGAATCAGCCCCAGCATTTT.

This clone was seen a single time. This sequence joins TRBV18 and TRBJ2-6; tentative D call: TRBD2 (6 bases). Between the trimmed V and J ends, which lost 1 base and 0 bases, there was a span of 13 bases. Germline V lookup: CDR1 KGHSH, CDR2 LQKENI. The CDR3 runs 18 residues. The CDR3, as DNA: TGTGCCAGCTCACCACAGGAGGGACGGGGCTCTGGGGCCAACGTCCTGACTTTC. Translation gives CASSPQEGRGSGANVLTF. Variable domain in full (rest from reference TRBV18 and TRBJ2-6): NAGVMQNPRHLVRRRGQEARLRCSPMKGHSHVYWYRQLPEEGLKFMVYLQKENIIDESGMPKERFSAEFPKEGPSILRIQQVVRGDSAAYFCASSPQEGRGSGANVLTFGAGSRLTVL.

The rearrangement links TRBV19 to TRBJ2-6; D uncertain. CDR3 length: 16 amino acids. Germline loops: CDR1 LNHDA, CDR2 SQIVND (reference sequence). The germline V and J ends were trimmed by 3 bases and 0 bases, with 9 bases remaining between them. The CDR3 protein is CASSIGYASGANVLTF. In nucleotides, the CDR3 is TGTGCCAGTAGTATCGGGTACGCCTCTGGGGCCAACGTCCTGACTTTC.

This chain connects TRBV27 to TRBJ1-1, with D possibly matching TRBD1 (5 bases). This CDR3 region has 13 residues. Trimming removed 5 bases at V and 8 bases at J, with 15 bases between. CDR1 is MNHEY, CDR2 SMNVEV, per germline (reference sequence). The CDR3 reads CASSPWGDPEAFF. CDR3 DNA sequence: TGTGCCAGCAGTCCTTGGGGGGACCCCGAAGCTTTCTTT.

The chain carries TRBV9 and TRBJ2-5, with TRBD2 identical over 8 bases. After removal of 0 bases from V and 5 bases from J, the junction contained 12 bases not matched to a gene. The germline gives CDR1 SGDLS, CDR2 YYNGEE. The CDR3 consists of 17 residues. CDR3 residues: CASSVAPRGGSGETQYF. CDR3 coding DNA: TGTGCCAGCAGCGTAGCGCCCCGGGGGGGGTCGGGGGAGACCCAGTACTTC.

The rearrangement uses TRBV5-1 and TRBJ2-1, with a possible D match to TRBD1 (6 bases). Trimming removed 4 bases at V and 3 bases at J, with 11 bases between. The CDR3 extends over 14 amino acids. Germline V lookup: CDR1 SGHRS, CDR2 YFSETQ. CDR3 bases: TGCGCCAGCAGCCCCATGGACAGCTACAATGAGCAGTTCTTC. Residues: CASSPMDSYNEQFF. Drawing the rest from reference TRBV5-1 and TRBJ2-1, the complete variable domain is KAGVTQTPRYLIKTRGQQVTLSCSPISGHRSVSWYQQTPGQGLQFLFEYFSETQRNKGNFPGRFSGRQFSNSRSEMNVSTLELGDSALYLCASSPMDSYNEQFFGPGTRLTVL.

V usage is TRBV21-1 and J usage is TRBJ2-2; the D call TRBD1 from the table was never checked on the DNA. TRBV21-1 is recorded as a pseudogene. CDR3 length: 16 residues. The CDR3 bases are TGTGCCAGCAGCAAAGTTTCGACAGGGTGCACCGGGGAGCTGTTTTTT. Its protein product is CASSKVSTGCTGELFF.